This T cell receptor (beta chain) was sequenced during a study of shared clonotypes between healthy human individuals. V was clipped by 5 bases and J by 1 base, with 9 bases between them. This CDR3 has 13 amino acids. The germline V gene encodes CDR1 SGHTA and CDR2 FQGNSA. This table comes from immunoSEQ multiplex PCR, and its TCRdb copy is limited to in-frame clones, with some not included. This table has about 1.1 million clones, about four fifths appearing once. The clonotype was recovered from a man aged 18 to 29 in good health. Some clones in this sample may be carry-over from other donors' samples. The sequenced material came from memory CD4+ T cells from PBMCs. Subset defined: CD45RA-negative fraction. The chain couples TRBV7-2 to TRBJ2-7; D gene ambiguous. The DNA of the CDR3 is TGTGCCAGCAGCCGTCAATGGTCCTACGAGCAGTACTTC. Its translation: CASSRQWSYEQYF.